Sequencing of this T cell receptor beta chain was carried out in a study of blood T cell repertoires in COVID-19. Study-wide context: In each case, the material was cDNA or gDNA derived from T cells, B-cell-depleted T cells, or PBMCs.

Authors' data handling: Amplification with reference gene primers provided the estimates of nucleated cell counts. Assay: immunoSEQ multiplex PCR; the TCRdb copy retains only in-frame clones and omits some. The V and J calls and clone size come from that table; D and trimming were worked out from the DNA. The profile shows 270,000 or so clones, roughly 85% of them singletons. CDR1 is MNHEY and CDR2 is SVGAGI in the germline V gene. The CDR3 is made up of 16 amino acids. V lost 4 bases and J lost 10; bases outside the gene matches: 12. Sequencing used peripheral blood. This chain joins TRBV6-5 and TRBJ1-6; TRBD1 matches 8 bases. The sequence derives from a woman aged 25 to 39 with active or convalescent COVID-19. CDR3 DNA sequence: TGTGCCAGCAGTTCGTGGGTGGACAGGGTCGGGTCACCCCTCCACTTT. Protein sequence: CASSSWVDRVGSPLHF.